The clone carrying this T cell receptor beta chain was found a few times. Antigen: not known. The data stem from a study of vaccination and CD4 T cells after COVID-19. About the research overall: The study enrolled six male and four female convalescents, two of whom were Hispanic.

MiXCR was run by TCRdb on the PCR reads, yielding one entry per CDR3 protein. The sample has more than 25,000 distinct CDR3 sequences; about 50% are singletons. Study observations and caveats: The appearance of a median approximately 90% of reactive clones in convalescent patients occurred only post-vaccination.

Indicated time point: late sampling 161 to 241 days after vaccination in a few convalescent patients. Germline CDR1 reads SGHTA; CDR2 reads FQGNSA. CDR3 length equals 12 residues. Trimming removed 4 bases at V and 2 bases at J, with 4 bases between. The sequence derives from a human donor who had recovered from COVID-19. The sequences come from CD4+ T cells from blood, collected about 7 months after SARS-CoV-2 vaccination. The chain carries TRBV7-2 and TRBJ2-3; D gene unclear. The CDR3 DNA is TGTGCCAGCAGCTATATCACAGATACGCAGTATTTT. Translating it yields CASSYITDTQYF.